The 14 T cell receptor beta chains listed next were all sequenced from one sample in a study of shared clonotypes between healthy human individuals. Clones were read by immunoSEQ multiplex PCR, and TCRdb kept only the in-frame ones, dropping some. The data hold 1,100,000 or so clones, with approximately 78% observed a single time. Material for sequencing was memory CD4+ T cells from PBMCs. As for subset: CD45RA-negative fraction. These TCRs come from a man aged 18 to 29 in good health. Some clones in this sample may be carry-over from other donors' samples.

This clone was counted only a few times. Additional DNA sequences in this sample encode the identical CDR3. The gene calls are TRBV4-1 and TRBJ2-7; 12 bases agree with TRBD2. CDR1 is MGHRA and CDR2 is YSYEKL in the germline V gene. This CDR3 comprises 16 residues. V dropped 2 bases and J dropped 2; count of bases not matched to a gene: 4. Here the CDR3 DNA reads TGCGCCAGCAGCCAAACTCTAGCGGGAGGGCCCTACGAGCAGTACTTC. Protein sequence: CASSQTLAGGPYEQYF.

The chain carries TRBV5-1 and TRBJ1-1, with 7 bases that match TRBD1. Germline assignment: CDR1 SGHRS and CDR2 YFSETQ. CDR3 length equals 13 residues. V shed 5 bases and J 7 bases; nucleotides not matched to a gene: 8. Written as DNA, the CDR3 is TGCGCCAGCAGTCCGGGACAGATGGGTGAAGCTTTCTTT. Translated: CASSPGQMGEAFF.

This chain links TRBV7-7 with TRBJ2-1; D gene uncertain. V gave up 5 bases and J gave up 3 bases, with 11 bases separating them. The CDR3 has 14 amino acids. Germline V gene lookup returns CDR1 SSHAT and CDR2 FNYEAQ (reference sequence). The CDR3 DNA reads TGTGCCAGCAGCCAAAGTACAGTCTACAATGAGCAGTTCTTC. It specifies CASSQSTVYNEQFF.

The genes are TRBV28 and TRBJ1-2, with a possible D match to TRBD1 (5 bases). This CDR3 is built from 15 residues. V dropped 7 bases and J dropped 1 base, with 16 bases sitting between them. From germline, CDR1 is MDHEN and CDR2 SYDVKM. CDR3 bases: TGTGCCAGCACCAACAACCGGGACGGTAACTATGGCTACACCTTC. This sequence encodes CASTNNRDGNYGYTF.

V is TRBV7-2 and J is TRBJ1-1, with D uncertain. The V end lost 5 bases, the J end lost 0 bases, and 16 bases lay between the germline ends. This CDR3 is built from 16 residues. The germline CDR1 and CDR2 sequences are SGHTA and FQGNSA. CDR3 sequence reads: CASSHPPLGMNTEAFF. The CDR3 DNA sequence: TGTGCCAGCAGCCATCCCCCCTTGGGGATGAACACTGAAGCTTTCTTT.

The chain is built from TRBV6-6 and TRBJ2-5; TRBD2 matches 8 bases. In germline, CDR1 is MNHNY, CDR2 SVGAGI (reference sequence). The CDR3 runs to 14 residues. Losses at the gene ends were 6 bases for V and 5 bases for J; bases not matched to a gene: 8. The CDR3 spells CASSPKGLGETQYF. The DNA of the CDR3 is TGTGCCAGCAGCCCCAAGGGACTAGGCGAGACCCAGTACTTC.

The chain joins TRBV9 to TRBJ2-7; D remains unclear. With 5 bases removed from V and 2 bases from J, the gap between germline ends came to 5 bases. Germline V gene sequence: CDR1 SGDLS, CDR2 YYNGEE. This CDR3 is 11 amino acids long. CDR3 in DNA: TGTGCCAGCAGAGAAACCTACGAGCAGTACTTC. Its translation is CASRETYEQYF.

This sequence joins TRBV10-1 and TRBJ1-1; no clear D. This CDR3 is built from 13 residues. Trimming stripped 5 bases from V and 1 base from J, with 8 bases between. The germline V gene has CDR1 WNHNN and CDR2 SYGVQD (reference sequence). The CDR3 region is CASSQVANTEAFF. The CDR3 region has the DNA TGCGCCAGCAGTCAGGTCGCGAACACTGAAGCTTTCTTT.

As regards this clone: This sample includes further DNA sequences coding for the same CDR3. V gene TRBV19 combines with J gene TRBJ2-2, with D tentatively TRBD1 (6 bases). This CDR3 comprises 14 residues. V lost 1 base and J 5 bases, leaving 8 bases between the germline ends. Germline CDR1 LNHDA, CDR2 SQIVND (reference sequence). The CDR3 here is CASSIGRGTGELFF. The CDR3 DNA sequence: TGTGCCAGTAGTATAGGCAGGGGAACCGGGGAGCTGTTTTTT.

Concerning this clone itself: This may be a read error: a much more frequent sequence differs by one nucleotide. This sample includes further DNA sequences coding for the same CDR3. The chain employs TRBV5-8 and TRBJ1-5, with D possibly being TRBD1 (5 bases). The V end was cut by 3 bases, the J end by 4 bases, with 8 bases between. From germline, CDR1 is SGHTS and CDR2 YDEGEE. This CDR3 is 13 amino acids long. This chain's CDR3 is CASSWDGNQPQHF. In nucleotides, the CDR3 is TGTGCCAGCAGCTGGGACGGGAATCAGCCCCAGCATTTT.

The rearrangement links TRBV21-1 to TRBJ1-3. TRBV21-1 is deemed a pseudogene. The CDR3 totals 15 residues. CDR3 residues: CASSKVKPAGNTIYF. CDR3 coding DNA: TGTGCCAGCAGCAAAGTAAAGCCGGCTGGAAACACCATATATTTT.

The CDR3 coding sequence is TGCGCCAGCAGCTTGTCGGCAGTTGGGTATGGCTACACCTTC. This codes for CASSLSAVGYGYTF. V gene TRBV5-1 combines with J gene TRBJ1-2, with D uncertain. The CDR3 consists of 14 residues. Trimming removed 1 base at V and 5 bases at J, with 12 bases between. Germline V gives CDR1 SGHRS, CDR2 YFSETQ.

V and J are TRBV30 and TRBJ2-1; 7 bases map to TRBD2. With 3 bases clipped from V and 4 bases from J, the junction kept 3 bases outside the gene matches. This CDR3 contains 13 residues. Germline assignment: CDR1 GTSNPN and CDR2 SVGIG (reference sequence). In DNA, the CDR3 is TGTGCCTGGAGAGCTAGCGGTTACAATGAGCAGTTCTTC. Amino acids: CAWRASGYNEQFF.

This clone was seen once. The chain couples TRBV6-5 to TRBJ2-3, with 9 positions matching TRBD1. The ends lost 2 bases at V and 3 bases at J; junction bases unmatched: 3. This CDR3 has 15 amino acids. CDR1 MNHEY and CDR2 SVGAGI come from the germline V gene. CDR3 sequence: CASSYIQGATDTQYF. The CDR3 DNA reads TGTGCCAGCAGTTACATACAGGGGGCTACAGATACGCAGTATTTT.